These 14 T cell receptor beta chains share one sample of origin, sequenced in a study of shared clonotypes between healthy human individuals. Produced via immunoSEQ multiplex PCR; TCRdb's table is partial and in-frame only. The sample holds 850,000 to 1,200,000 clones; roughly 80% are singletons and the top ten take approximately 1.5%. The sequenced sample was memory CD4+ T cells sorted from blood. Subset given: CD45RA-negative fraction. The receptors were gathered from a man younger than 35 in good health.

This clone was observed many times. The sample holds other DNA sequences that translate to the same CDR3. DNA for the CDR3: TGTGCCAGCAGAGGAGGTAGCAATCAGCCCCAGCATTTT. Protein: CASRGGSNQPQHF. The chain couples TRBV6-6 to TRBJ1-5; D gene unclear. This CDR3 is 13 amino acids long. The V end lost 6 bases, the J end lost 0 bases, and 6 bases lay between the germline ends. Germline V gives CDR1 MNHNY, CDR2 SVGAGI (reference sequence).

The J gene is TRBJ1-5, the V gene TRBV21-1; the D call TRBD1 from the table was never checked on the DNA. TRBV21-1 is reported as a pseudogene. There are 19 residues in the CDR3. The CDR3: CASSKERERQSYSNQPQHF. CDR3 DNA: TGTGCCAGCAGCAAAGAAAGGGAACGACAGTCTTATAGCAATCAGCCCCAGCATTTT.

The chain uses TRBV29-1 and TRBJ2-5; D is ambiguous. The CDR3 consists of 13 residues. The V end was cut by 7 bases, the J end by 4 bases, with 16 bases between. CDR1 SQVTM and CDR2 ANQGSEA come from the germline V gene. The CDR3 protein is CSAVGSIGETQYF. DNA for the CDR3: TGCAGCGCCGTAGGGTCCATTGGAGAGACCCAGTACTTC.

The chain couples TRBV5-6 to TRBJ2-2; a weak D match, TRBD1 (6 bases). The CDR3 is 15 residues long. Germline V CDR1 and CDR2: SGHDT, YYEEEE. Trimming shortened V by 4 bases and J by 6 bases, and 16 bases separated the two germline ends. CDR3 bases: TGTGCCAGCAGCGCCATCCGGGCAGGGGCCGGGGAGCTGTTTTTT. Protein product: CASSAIRAGAGELFF.

J is TRBJ1-4 and V is TRBV30; D not certain. The CDR3 is 11 amino acids. Germline V gene lookup returns CDR1 GTSNPN and CDR2 SVGIG (reference sequence). Deletions cut 4 bases from V and 2 bases from J, with 2 bases between. CDR3 bases: TGTGCCTGGAACACTAATGAAAAACTGTTTTTT. The encoded protein is CAWNTNEKLFF. Based on the CDR3 plus reference TRBV30 and TRBJ1-4, the full variable domain is SQTIHQWPATLVQPVGSPLSLECTVEGTSNPNLYWYRQAAGRGLQLLFYSVGIGQISSEVPQNLSASRPQDRQFILSSKKLLLSDSGFYLCAWNTNEKLFFGSGTQLSVL.

This clone was recorded a few times. CDR3: CASMRGDTGELFF. CDR3 bases: TGCGCCAGCATGAGGGGAGACACCGGGGAGCTGTTTTTT. The chain uses TRBV5-1 and TRBJ2-2; D may correspond to TRBD1 or TRBD2 (5 bases each). Per germline, CDR1 SGHRS and CDR2 YFSETQ. The CDR3 is 13 residues long. The V gene lost 6 bases and the J gene lost 3 bases, with 9 bases spanning the gap. Supplemented by reference TRBV5-1 and TRBJ2-2, the full variable domain reads KAGVTQTPRYLIKTRGQQVTLSCSPISGHRSVSWYQQTPGQGLQFLFEYFSETQRNKGNFPGRFSGRQFSNSRSEMNVSTLELGDSALYLCASMRGDTGELFFGEGSRLTVL.

This clone appeared a single time. The chain links TRBV27 to TRBJ2-2; 7 bases are shared with TRBD1. The germline V gene has CDR1 MNHEY and CDR2 SMNVEV (reference sequence). The CDR3 sequence is 15 residues long. After removal of 5 bases from V and 1 base from J, the junction contained 4 bases not matched to a gene. In nucleotides, the CDR3 is TGTGCCAGCAGTCTGAACAGGGGGAACACCGGGGAGCTGTTTTTT. It codes for CASSLNRGNTGELFF.

This chain links TRBV5-1 with TRBJ2-5, with D perhaps TRBD1 or TRBD2 (6 bases each). This CDR3 has 16 residues. V was clipped by 3 bases and J by 4 bases, with 19 bases between them. Looked up from germline, CDR1 is SGHRS and CDR2 is YFSETQ. CDR3 residues: CASSSGVSGAPETQYF. CDR3 sequence (DNA): TGCGCCAGCAGCTCCGGGGTTTCGGGGGCCCCAGAGACCCAGTACTTC.

The rearrangement joins TRBV6-5 to TRBJ1-5; D may be TRBD1 (6 bases). The germline V gene encodes CDR1 MNHEY and CDR2 SVGAGI. The V end lost 4 bases, the J end lost 3 bases, and 10 bases lay between the germline ends. This CDR3 contains 14 residues. In DNA form, the CDR3 reads TGTGCCAGCAGTTTGACAGGACTCAATCAGCCCCAGCATTTT. It specifies CASSLTGLNQPQHF.

The gene calls are TRBV29-1 and TRBJ1-5, with D perhaps TRBD1 (5 bases). This CDR3 region has 14 residues. Germline CDR1 SQVTM, CDR2 ANQGSEA. V lost 7 bases and J 0 bases, leaving 13 bases between the germline ends. The CDR3 loop reads CSAASGDSNQPQHF. CDR3 DNA: TGCAGCGCCGCATCGGGGGATAGCAATCAGCCCCAGCATTTT. Full variable domain (rest looked up from reference TRBV29-1 and TRBJ1-5): SAVISQKPSRDICQRGTSLTIQCQVDSQVTMMFWYRQQPGQSLTLIATANQGSEATYESGFVIDKFPISRPNLTFSTLTVSNMSPEDSSIYLCSAASGDSNQPQHFGDGTRLSIL.

This chain links TRBV10-2 with TRBJ2-1, with D possibly matching TRBD2 (5 bases). Trimming shortened V by 7 bases and J by 8 bases, and 9 bases separated the two germline ends. This CDR3 region has 11 residues. Per the germline V gene, CDR1 is WSHSY and CDR2 is SAAADI. The chain's CDR3 is CASKEVDEQFF. The DNA for the CDR3 is TGCGCCAGCAAGGAGGTCGATGAGCAGTTCTTC.

This clone was observed once. V and J are TRBV9 and TRBJ2-7, with 10 positions matching TRBD2. The CDR3 covers 16 residues. Trimming took 3 bases from V and 0 from J; bases not matched to a gene: 6. Germline CDR1 SGDLS, CDR2 YYNGEE. CDR3 in DNA: TGTGCCAGCAGCGAGGGCGCTAGCGGGAGCTCCTACGAGCAGTACTTC. Its protein product is CASSEGASGSSYEQYF.

This chain connects TRBV2 to TRBJ2-1, with 9 bases matching TRBD1. V trimming: 7 bases; J trimming: 2 bases; junction bases outside the gene matches: 6. Per the germline V gene, CDR1 is SNHLY and CDR2 is FYNNEI. This CDR3 contains 15 residues. The CDR3 is CASNLQGAAYNEQFF. The CDR3 bases are TGTGCCAGCAATCTACAGGGGGCAGCCTACAATGAGCAGTTCTTC. The variable domain in full, with the rest retrieved from reference TRBV2 and TRBJ2-1, is EPEVTQTPSHQVTQMGQEVILRCVPISNHLYFYWYRQILGQKVEFLVSFYNNEISEKSEIFDDQFSVERPDGSNFTLKIRSTKLEDSAMYFCASNLQGAAYNEQFFGPGTRLTVL.

CDR3 bases: TGCGCCAGCAGCCAAGCTGACAGGAACCAAGAGACCCAGTACTTC. Translation: CASSQADRNQETQYF. The chain employs TRBV4-1 and TRBJ2-5; D might be TRBD1 (6 bases). The V and J ends lost 1 base and 0 bases respectively, with 9 bases between them. CDR1 and CDR2 (germline): MGHRA, YSYEKL. This CDR3 region has 15 residues.